This T cell receptor (beta chain) was observed in a study of metastatic and nonmetastatic thyroid tumors. This clone was observed a few times. Every patient underwent thyroid surgery untreated. MiXCR was used by TCRdb to re-call the PCR reads. The data contain under 30,000 clones, about 4% of them seen just once; the ten biggest clones take up approximately 22%. The CDR3 spans 12 residues. V shed 3 bases and J shed 5 bases, with 4 bases lying between them. The specimen was blood. The source is a female donor with papillary thyroid cancer or a benign thyroid nodule (not recorded which). Some clones in this sample may be carry-over from other donors' samples. The V and J genes are TRBV12-3 or TRBV12-4 and TRBJ1-4; D uncertain. CDR3 residues: CASSFSNEKLFF. CDR3 nucleotides: TGTGCCAGCAGTTTCTCGAATGAAAAACTGTTTTTT.